This TCR beta chain was recorded in a study of blood T cells in healthy people across ages. Next came a second PCR, run for roughly 7 to 12 cycles, which used a sample-barcoded 5' primer along with a J-beta primer mix. TCRdb redid the calling of the 5' RACE reads with MiXCR, one entry per CDR3 protein. The profile covers 1.2 million to 1.5 million distinct CDR3 sequences, with 55% to 75% appearing a single time and approximately 7% taken by the ten largest. Regarding this clonotype: Its specificity is not known.

General observations from the study: Estimates of total diversity, which came from one million sequenced T cells, were considered to be underestimates.

V dropped 11 bases and J dropped 4 bases, with 15 bases sitting between them. Germline CDR1 and CDR2: SEHNR and FQNEAQ (reference sequence). This CDR3 contains 12 residues. The sequenced sample consisted of blood. This chain links TRBV7-9 with TRBJ2-7; a possible D gene is TRBD2 (6 bases). The sequence was collected from a man aged 18 to 30 in good health. The CDR3 reads CASTEGGYEQYF. In DNA, the CDR3 is TGTGCCTCCACGGAAGGAGGGTACGAGCAGTACTTC.